The 24 T cell receptor beta chains below were found in one sample sequenced in a study of beta chain features in type 1 diabetes. Regarding the study as a whole: Significant though moderate, a shortening of TCRB CDR3s appeared in all four CD4+ subsets of Type 1 diabetes patients.

Their antigens remain unidentified. What was sequenced were expressed TCRB transcripts, since all of the isolated RNA had been reverse transcribed. Measured with immunoSEQ multiplex PCR; TCRdb has only the in-frame clones, and not every one. The sample has about 400,000 clones, roughly an eighth seen once; the top ten hold approximately 0.011%. Sequenced material: naive CD4+ T cells from blood. Every receptor here comes from a woman younger than 30 with type 1 diabetes.

The chain joins TRBV7-9 to TRBJ1-4; 7 nucleotides line up with TRBD1. The CDR3 runs to 15 residues. Germline V gives CDR1 SEHNR, CDR2 FQNEAQ (reference sequence). The V and J ends lost 0 bases and 7 bases, in that order; junction bases with no gene match: 5. The CDR3 loop is CASSLAGRGSEKLFF. CDR3 coding DNA: TGTGCCAGCAGCTTAGCCGGCAGGGGGAGTGAAAAACTGTTTTTT.

This clone was detected only a few times. The chain combines TRBV29-1 with TRBJ1-5; D not resolved. Germline-derived CDR1 and CDR2 are SQVTM and ANQGSEA. With 2 bases removed from V and 3 bases from J, the gap between germline ends came to 8 bases. The CDR3 sequence is 13 residues long. The CDR3 nucleotides read TGCAGCGTTGAATTCGACAACAATCAGCCCCAGCATTTT. Its protein product is CSVEFDNNQPQHF.

This clone appeared a few times. The chain couples TRBV10-3 to TRBJ2-7; 10 bases are a match to TRBD2. The CDR3 consists of 14 residues. The germline gives CDR1 ENHRY, CDR2 SYGVKD. Trimming cost V 4 bases and J 4 bases; bases outside gene matches: 4. The CDR3 reads CAISAAGGVYEQYF. In DNA form, the CDR3 reads TGTGCCATCAGTGCAGCGGGGGGGGTTTACGAGCAGTACTTC.

This CDR3 reads CASSLDRIDSSYEQYF. As DNA, the CDR3 is TGTGCCAGCAGCTTAGACCGAATAGACAGTTCCTACGAGCAGTACTTC. The chain recombines TRBV7-9 with TRBJ2-7; a weak D match, TRBD1 (5 bases). The V end was cut by 1 base, the J end by 1 base, with 14 bases between. CDR1 and CDR2 (germline): SEHNR, FQNEAQ (reference sequence). The CDR3 is 16 amino acids.

In its sample, this clone was seen a few times. This sequence joins TRBV4-2 and TRBJ2-1; D is perhaps TRBD1 (5 bases). CDR3 length: 21 amino acids. V was trimmed by 1 base and J by 0 bases, leaving 25 bases between them. Germline-derived CDR1 and CDR2 are LGHNA and YNFKEQ. This chain's CDR3 is CASSQGRKIGAEQSSYNEQFF. CDR3 DNA: TGTGCCAGCAGCCAAGGCCGAAAGATAGGGGCTGAACAAAGCTCCTACAATGAGCAGTTCTTC.

This clone was seen a few times. V is TRBV7-9 and J is TRBJ2-2; D is possibly TRBD1 (6 bases). This CDR3 region has 14 residues. The germline gives CDR1 SEHNR, CDR2 FQNEAQ (reference sequence). V shed 5 bases and J shed 6 bases, with 13 bases lying between them. The CDR3 DNA sequence: TGTGCCAGCAGCCTAAGGCAGGGGCCCGGGGAGCTGTTTTTT. Its translation: CASSLRQGPGELFF.

This clone was counted a few times. The J gene is TRBJ2-4, the V gene TRBV29-1; the D gene is possibly TRBD2 (5 bases). The CDR3 runs to 10 residues. Trimming stripped 7 bases from V and 7 bases from J, with 8 bases between. In germline, CDR1 is SQVTM, CDR2 ANQGSEA. CDR3: CSASGNIQYF. The CDR3 nucleotides are TGCAGCGCCTCGGGGAACATTCAGTACTTC.

This clone was detected a few times. The V and J genes are TRBV19 and TRBJ2-5; D not certain. The CDR3 sequence is 13 residues long. Looked up from germline, CDR1 is LNHDA and CDR2 is SQIVND (reference sequence). Between the trimmed V and J ends, which lost 1 base and 3 bases, there was a span of 6 bases. In DNA form, the CDR3 reads TGTGCCAGTAGTATAGGAGTGAAAGAGACCCAGTACTTC. Protein product: CASSIGVKETQYF.

This clone occurred a few times. The chain has TRBV6-5 and TRBJ2-2; D is possibly TRBD1 (5 bases). Trimming pared 2 bases from V and 2 bases from J, leaving 12 bases between. The CDR3 runs to 16 residues. Germline lookup yields CDR1 MNHEY and CDR2 SVGAGI. The CDR3 region is CASSYLHRFNTGELFF. CDR3 DNA: TGTGCCAGCAGTTACCTTCACAGGTTCAACACCGGGGAGCTGTTTTTT.

This chain joins TRBV9 and TRBJ2-7, with 10 bases that match TRBD1. The junction had 10 bases not matched to a gene; V was cut back by 2 bases and J by 5 bases. CDR3 length: 16 amino acids. Germline CDR1 SGDLS, CDR2 YYNGEE. CDR3 in DNA: TGTGCCAGCAGCGTGATGCGGGACAGGGGTATCGACGAGCAGTACTTC. It translates to CASSVMRDRGIDEQYF.

The rearrangement uses TRBV29-1 and TRBJ1-1, with 7 bases fitting TRBD1. Germline V CDR1 and CDR2: SQVTM, ANQGSEA. The V and J ends lost 7 bases and 1 base, in that order; junction bases with no gene match: 3. CDR3 length: 12 residues. The CDR3 nucleotides are TGCAGCGGGAGACAGGGGAACACTGAAGCTTTCTTT. This codes for CSGRQGNTEAFF.

This clone was seen more than once but under ten times. This chain links TRBV7-2 with TRBJ2-3; 7 nucleotides line up with TRBD2. CDR3 length: 17 residues. V was clipped by 5 bases and J by 2 bases; unmatched bases: 13. CDR1 is SGHTA, CDR2 FQGNSA, per germline. The CDR3 is CASSPASTGGLTDTQYF. The DNA of the CDR3 is TGTGCCAGCAGCCCTGCTTCAACGGGGGGTCTCACAGATACGCAGTATTTT.

This clone was found a few times. The V call is TRBV27, the J call TRBJ2-5; D unclear. The CDR3 has 14 residues. The germline V gene encodes CDR1 MNHEY and CDR2 SMNVEV (reference sequence). V lost 3 bases, J lost 1 base, and 9 bases lay in between. Here the CDR3 reads CASSFRTPQETQYF. The CDR3 coding sequence is TGTGCCAGCAGTTTCCGAACACCCCAAGAGACCCAGTACTTC.

This clone was recorded once. The J gene is TRBJ2-1, the V gene TRBV4-1, with 7 bases lining up with TRBD1. The J segment lost 1 base and the V segment lost 2 bases, leaving 2 bases of the junction unmatched. The germline V gene encodes CDR1 MGHRA and CDR2 YSYEKL. The CDR3 spans 15 residues. CDR3 region: CASSQQGQSYNEQFF. The DNA of the CDR3 is TGCGCCAGCAGCCAACAGGGACAGTCCTACAATGAGCAGTTCTTC.

The chain links TRBV19 to TRBJ2-7; a possible D gene is TRBD1 (6 bases). Germline V CDR1 and CDR2: LNHDA, SQIVND (reference sequence). V lost 7 bases and J 3 bases, leaving 19 bases between the germline ends. The CDR3 runs 15 residues. CDR3 DNA sequence: TGTGCCAGTACAGCAAAAGGAAGGGGGTACTACGAGCAGTACTTC. Its protein is CASTAKGRGYYEQYF.

This clone was detected only a few times. The rearrangement links TRBV28 to TRBJ2-1; tentative D call: TRBD1 (6 bases). Germline CDR1 is MDHEN and CDR2 is SYDVKM. The CDR3 is 14 amino acids. V lost 10 bases and J lost 4, with 17 bases in between. CDR3 coding DNA: TGTGCCACCCAGTTGCCCGACAGGTACAATGAGCAGTTCTTC. Protein product: CATQLPDRYNEQFF. The entire variable domain, with the rest obtained from reference TRBV28 and TRBJ2-1, is as follows: DVKVTQSSRYLVKRTGEKVFLECVQDMDHENMFWYRQDPGLGLRLIYFSYDVKMKEKGDIPEGYSVSREKKERFSLILESASTNQTSMYLCATQLPDRYNEQFFGPGTRLTVL.

V is TRBV2 and J is TRBJ2-1; 12 bases align to TRBD2. Trimming cost V 6 bases and J 9 bases; bases outside gene matches: 6. The CDR3 sequence is 14 residues long. Germline V lookup: CDR1 SNHLY, CDR2 FYNNEI. The CDR3 bases are TGTGCCAGCAGCCTAGCGGGGGGGCCTGGTGAGCAGTTCTTC. Translated, it gives CASSLAGGPGEQFF.

This clone has a handful of counts. The chain recombines TRBV6-6 with TRBJ2-3; 7 bases map to TRBD2. The CDR3 is 15 amino acids. CDR1 and CDR2 (germline): MNHNY, SVGAGI (reference sequence). Unmatched junction bases numbered 7, after V lost 6 bases and J lost 1 base. The CDR3 DNA reads as TGTGCCAGCAGACCAACTAGCGTCGGCACAGATACGCAGTATTTT. It translates to CASRPTSVGTDTQYF.

This chain connects TRBV6-5 to TRBJ2-6; the D gene is possibly TRBD1 (6 bases). The CDR3 is 16 residues long. Trimming removed 2 bases at V and 0 bases at J, with 8 bases between. The germline V gene encodes CDR1 MNHEY and CDR2 SVGAGI. The CDR3 bases are TGTGCCAGCAGTTACGGACAGCCCTCTGGGGCCAACGTCCTGACTTTC. Translated: CASSYGQPSGANVLTF.

This clone was counted only a few times. The chain employs TRBV7-9 and TRBJ1-1; a weak D match, TRBD1 (6 bases). CDR3 size: 12 residues. CDR1 and CDR2 (germline): SEHNR, FQNEAQ (reference sequence). Trimming took off 5 bases at V and 6 bases at J, with 10 bases between the two ends. For the CDR3, the DNA is TGTGCCAGCAGCGAGGGGGTACCTGAAGCTTTCTTT. It translates to CASSEGVPEAFF.

This clone was seen only a few times. The rearrangement joins TRBV7-9 to TRBJ1-2; D remains ambiguous. Trimming shortened V by 7 bases and J by 6 bases, and 6 bases separated the two germline ends. The germline gives CDR1 SEHNR, CDR2 FQNEAQ (reference sequence). The CDR3 has 10 amino acids. The CDR3 sequence: CASTPDGYTF. CDR3 DNA: TGTGCCAGCACCCCGGATGGCTACACCTTC.

This chain joins TRBV15 and TRBJ1-1; 9 bases agree with TRBD1. Trimming took 5 bases from V and 4 from J; bases not matched to a gene: 8. The CDR3 runs to 15 residues. CDR1 and CDR2 from the germline V gene are LNHNV and YYDKDF (reference sequence). The CDR3 DNA reads as TGTGCCACCAGCCGTGGACAGGGGAAGGTCACTGAAGCTTTCTTT. This gives the protein CATSRGQGKVTEAFF.

The J gene is TRBJ2-3, the V gene TRBV29-1, with D possibly being TRBD2 (6 bases). CDR1 SQVTM and CDR2 ANQGSEA come from the germline V gene. The CDR3 is 12 residues long. Trimming left V 7 bases short and J 8 bases short, with 16 bases between. CDR3 nucleotides: TGCAGCGGGACTCCCGCCGGGGGTACGCAGTATTTT. Its translation: CSGTPAGGTQYF.

The chain is built from TRBV18 and TRBJ1-2; D is ambiguous. CDR3 length equals 14 residues. The germline V gene encodes CDR1 KGHSH and CDR2 LQKENI. V gave up 3 bases and J gave up 3 bases, with 11 bases separating them. In nucleotides, the CDR3 is TGTGCCAGCTCACCTCTGGGTGAGGACTATGGCTACACCTTC. This translates into CASSPLGEDYGYTF.